The sequence of this T cell receptor beta chain was determined in a study of PD-L1 blockade in urothelial cancer. The overall study: Reported median T cell count for blood samples was 120,000 to 150,000.

Losses at the gene ends were 1 base for V and 5 bases for J; bases not matched to a gene: 9. The CDR3 extends over 17 amino acids. Germline CDR1 LGHNA, CDR2 YNFKEQ. Sequencing used immunoSEQ multiplex PCR; TCRdb keeps in-frame clones, though not all of them. The repertoire holds tens of thousands of clones, with about 80% as singletons. The cohort comprised individuals with locally advanced or metastatic urothelial carcinoma. Study results and caveats: Durable benefit was linked to greater 3-week expansion of tumor-associated blood clones.

This clone has just a few counts. No antigen is known for it. The chain is built from TRBV4-2 and TRBJ2-3, with 10 bases lining up with TRBD2. The starting material was PBMCs, obtained around atezolizumab (anti-PD-L1) treatment. This clonotype was sampled from a man between 65 and 85 years old with urothelial cancer. This CDR3 is CASSQGDLAGVKDTQYF. The DNA of the CDR3 is TGTGCCAGCAGCCAAGGGGACCTAGCGGGAGTCAAAGATACGCAGTATTTT.